The rows below give T cell receptor beta chains drawn from one sample of a study of T-cell memory formation after mild COVID-19. A single record per CDR3 protein comes from TCRdb applying MiXCR to the 5' RACE reads. The table has over 500,000 distinct CDR3 sequences, roughly a sixth seen once; the top ten hold roughly 7.7%. Material for sequencing was PBMCs or a T cell subset sorted from them (not recorded which). These receptors originate from an adult woman who had mild COVID-19 (a few samples of this study predate the infection). Cell type and time point are not known. The CDR3 runs from the conserved cysteine through the conserved F or W. D genes are given only for firm matches. Clone size is stated in some rows and not others, as once, few, many or a class when expanded.

V gene,clone size,J gene,D gene,CDR3 protein,CDR3 DNA
TRBV5-1,NA,TRBJ1-3,TRBD1,CASAAGQGKNTIYF,TGCGCCAGTGCCGCCGGACAGGGAAAAAACACCATATATTTT
TRBV6-5,NA,TRBJ2-3,NA,CASSYEVSPDTQYF,TGTGCCAGCAGTTACGAGGTATCCCCAGATACGCAGTATTTT
TRBV12-3/TRBV12-4,few,TRBJ1-3,NA,CASIPGGGTGGNTIYF,TGTGCCAGCATCCCGGGAGGGGGGACCGGGGGAAACACCATATATTTT
TRBV5-6,NA,TRBJ1-1,NA,CASSFYDRRITEAFF,TGTGCCAGCAGCTTCTACGACAGAAGGATCACTGAAGCTTTCTTT
TRBV9,NA,TRBJ2-3,TRBD1,CASSVAVPGTGPDTQYF,TGTGCCAGCAGCGTAGCTGTCCCCGGGACAGGGCCAGATACGCAGTATTTT
TRBV6-2/TRBV6-3,few,TRBJ2-7,NA,CASSLIGTQVDEQYF,TGTGCCAGCAGCCTCATCGGGACGCAGGTCGACGAGCAGTACTTC
TRBV2,few,TRBJ1-5,TRBD1,CASSKEPQGGQPQHF,TGTGCCAGCAGTAAAGAACCCCAGGGGGGTCAGCCCCAGCATTTT
TRBV19,NA,TRBJ1-1,TRBD1,CASVRTGRRNPEAFF,TGTGCCAGTGTAAGGACAGGGAGGCGTAACCCTGAAGCTTTCTTT
TRBV11-2,few,TRBJ2-7,TRBD2,CASRSLAGTYEQYF,TGTGCCAGCAGGTCACTAGCGGGTACCTACGAGCAGTACTTC
TRBV29-1,NA,TRBJ2-1,NA,CSVEVESFSSYNEQFF,TGCAGCGTTGAAGTAGAAAGCTTTAGCTCCTACAATGAGCAGTTCTTC
TRBV6-6,few,TRBJ1-5,NA,CASGYSHSNQPQHF,TGTGCCAGCGGCTATAGCCATAGCAATCAGCCCCAGCATTTT
TRBV5-5,many,TRBJ2-2,NA,CASSVYRARTNTGELFF,TGTGCCAGCAGCGTTTACAGGGCACGAACTAACACCGGGGAGCTGTTTTTT
TRBV7-7,few,TRBJ2-1,TRBD1,CASRKTGSNEQFF,TGTGCTAGCCGGAAGACAGGGAGTAATGAGCAGTTCTTC